The present TCR beta chain was sequenced within a study of beta chain features in type 1 diabetes. Whole-study results and caveats: cDNA-based sequencing might over-represent cells highly expressing TCR. In all four CD4+ subsets, TCRB CDR3 length was significantly, moderately reduced in type 1 diabetes. Equally in patients and controls, shorter templates might have been favored by PCR.

V gave up 1 base and J gave up 2 bases, with 0 bases separating them. Germline CDR1 and CDR2: DFQATT and SNEGSKA (reference sequence). This CDR3 spans 10 amino acids. The entirety of the isolated RNA underwent reverse transcription, so expressed TCRB transcripts were sequenced. The assay was immunoSEQ multiplex PCR, and TCRdb's table has in-frame clones only and misses some. The sample contains roughly 400,000 clones, around 10% of which appear only once. Averaging approximately 120 mL, one heparinised blood draw came from each individual donor. To note about this clone: Its specificity is not known. The sample holds other DNA sequences that translate to the same CDR3.

V usage is TRBV20-1 and J usage is TRBJ2-7; D unresolved. Source material: central memory CD4+ T cells from blood. The clonotype was recovered from a man aged 30-40 years with type 1 diabetes. CDR3 region: CSARAYEQYF. CDR3 DNA: TGCAGTGCTAGAGCCTACGAGCAGTACTTC.